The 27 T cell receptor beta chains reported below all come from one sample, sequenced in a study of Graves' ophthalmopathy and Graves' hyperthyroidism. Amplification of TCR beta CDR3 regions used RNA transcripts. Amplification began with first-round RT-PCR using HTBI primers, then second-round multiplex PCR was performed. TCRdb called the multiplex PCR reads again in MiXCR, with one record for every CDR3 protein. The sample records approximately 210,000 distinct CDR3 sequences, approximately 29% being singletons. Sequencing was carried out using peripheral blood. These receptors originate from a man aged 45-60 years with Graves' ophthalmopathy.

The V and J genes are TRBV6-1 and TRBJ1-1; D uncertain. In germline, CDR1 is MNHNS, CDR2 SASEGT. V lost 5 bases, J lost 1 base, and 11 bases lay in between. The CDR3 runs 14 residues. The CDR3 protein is CASSKPSQNTEAFF. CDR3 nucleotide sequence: TGTGCCAGCAGTAAGCCGTCTCAGAACACTGAAGCTTTCTTT.

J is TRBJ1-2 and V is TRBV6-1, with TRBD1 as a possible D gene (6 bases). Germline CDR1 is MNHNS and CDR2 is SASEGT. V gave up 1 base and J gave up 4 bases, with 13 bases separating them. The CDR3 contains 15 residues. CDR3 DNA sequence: TGTGCCAGCAGTGAAGACAACGACAGGTTCTATGGCTACACCTTC. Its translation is CASSEDNDRFYGYTF.

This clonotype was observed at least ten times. The chain's CDR3 is CASSLDRGSPLHF. The CDR3 bases are TGTGCCAGCAGCTTGGACAGAGGTTCACCCCTCCACTTT. This chain joins TRBV11-2 and TRBJ1-6, with D maybe TRBD1 (6 bases). The CDR3 loop spans 13 amino acids. Trimming took 3 bases from V and 9 from J, leaving 9 bases between them. Germline CDR1 and CDR2: SGHAT and FQNNGV. The full variable domain, with the rest looked up from reference TRBV11-2 and TRBJ1-6, is EAGVAQSPRYKIIEKRQSVAFWCNPISGHATLYWYQQILGQGPKLLIQFQNNGVVDDSQLPKDRFSAERLKGVDSTLKIQPAKLEDSAVYLCASSLDRGSPLHFGNGTRLTVT.

In DNA form, the CDR3 reads TGTGCCAGCAGCTTAGGGACTAGCGGGTACACCTACGAGCAGTACTTC. It specifies CASSLGTSGYTYEQYF. The V call is TRBV7-6, the J call TRBJ2-7, with 11 bases aligning to TRBD2. V shed 1 base and J 2 bases; nucleotides not matched to a gene: 4. From germline, CDR1 is SGHVS and CDR2 FNYEAQ. This CDR3 comprises 16 residues.

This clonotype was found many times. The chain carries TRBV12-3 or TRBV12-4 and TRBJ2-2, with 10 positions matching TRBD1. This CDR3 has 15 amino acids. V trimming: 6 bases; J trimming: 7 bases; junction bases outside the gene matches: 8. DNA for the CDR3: TGTGCCAGCAGCTCCGGGACAGGGGATATCGGGGAGCTGTTTTTT. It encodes CASSSGTGDIGELFF.

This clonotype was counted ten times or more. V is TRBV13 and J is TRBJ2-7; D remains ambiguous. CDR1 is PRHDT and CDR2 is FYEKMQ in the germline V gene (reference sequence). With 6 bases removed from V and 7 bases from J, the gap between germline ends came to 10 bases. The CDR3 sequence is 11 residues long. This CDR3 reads CASSLEQEQYF. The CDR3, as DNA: TGTGCCAGCAGTCTTGAACAGGAGCAGTACTTC.

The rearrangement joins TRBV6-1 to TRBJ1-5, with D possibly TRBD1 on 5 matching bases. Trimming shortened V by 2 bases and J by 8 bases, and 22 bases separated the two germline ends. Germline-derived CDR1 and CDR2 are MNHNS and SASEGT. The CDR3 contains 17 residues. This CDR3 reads CASSELSGRAAGKPQHF. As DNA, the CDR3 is TGTGCCAGCAGTGAACTTTCTGGGAGGGCCGCAGGGAAGCCCCAGCATTTT.

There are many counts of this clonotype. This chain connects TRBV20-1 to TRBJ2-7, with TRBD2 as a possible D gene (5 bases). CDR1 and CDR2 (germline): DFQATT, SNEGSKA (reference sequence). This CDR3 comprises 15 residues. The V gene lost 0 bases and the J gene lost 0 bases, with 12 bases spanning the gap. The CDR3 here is CSARDLGSSSYEQYF. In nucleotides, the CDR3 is TGCAGTGCTAGAGATCTTGGGAGTAGCTCCTACGAGCAGTACTTC.

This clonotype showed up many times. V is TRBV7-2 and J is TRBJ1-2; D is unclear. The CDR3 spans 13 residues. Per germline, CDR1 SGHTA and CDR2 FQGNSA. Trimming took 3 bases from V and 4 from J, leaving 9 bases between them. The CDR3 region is CASSFSSSYGYTF. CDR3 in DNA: TGTGCCAGCAGCTTTTCCAGTTCCTATGGCTACACCTTC.

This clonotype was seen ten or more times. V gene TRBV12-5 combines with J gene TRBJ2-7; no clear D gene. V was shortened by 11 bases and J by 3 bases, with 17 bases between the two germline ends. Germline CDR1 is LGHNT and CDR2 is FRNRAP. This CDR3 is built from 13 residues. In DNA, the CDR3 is TGTGCTCGTGTCGTCGAAGCGAACTACGAGCAGTACTTC. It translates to CARVVEANYEQYF. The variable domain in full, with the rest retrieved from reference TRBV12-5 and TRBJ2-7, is DARVTQTPRHKVTEMGQEVTMRCQPILGHNTVFWYRQTMMQGLELLAYFRNRAPLDDSGMPKDRFSAEMPDATLATLKIQPSEPRDSAVYFCARVVEANYEQYFGPGTRLTVT.

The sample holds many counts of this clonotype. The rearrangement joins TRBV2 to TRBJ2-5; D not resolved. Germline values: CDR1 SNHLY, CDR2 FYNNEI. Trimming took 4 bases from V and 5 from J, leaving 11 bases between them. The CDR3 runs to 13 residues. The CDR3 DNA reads TGTGCCAGCAGTGGCCTGGGGATGGAGACCCAGTACTTC. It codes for CASSGLGMETQYF.

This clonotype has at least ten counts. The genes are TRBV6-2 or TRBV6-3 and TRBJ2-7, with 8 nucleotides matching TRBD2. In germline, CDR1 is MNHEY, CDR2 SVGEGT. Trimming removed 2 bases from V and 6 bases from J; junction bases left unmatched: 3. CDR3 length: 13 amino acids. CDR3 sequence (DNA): TGTGCCAGCAGTTACATCACTAGCGGCGAGCAGTACTTC. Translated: CASSYITSGEQYF.

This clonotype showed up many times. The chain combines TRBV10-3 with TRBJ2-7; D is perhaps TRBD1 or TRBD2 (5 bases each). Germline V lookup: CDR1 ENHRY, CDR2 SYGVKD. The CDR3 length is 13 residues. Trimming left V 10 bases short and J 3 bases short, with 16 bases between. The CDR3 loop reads CATVGTADYEQYF. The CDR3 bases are TGTGCCACAGTGGGGACGGCGGACTACGAGCAGTACTTC.

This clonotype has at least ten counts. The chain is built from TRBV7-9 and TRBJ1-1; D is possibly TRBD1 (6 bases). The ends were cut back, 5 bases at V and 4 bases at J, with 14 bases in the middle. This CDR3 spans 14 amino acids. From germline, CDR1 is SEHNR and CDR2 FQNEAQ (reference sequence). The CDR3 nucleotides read TGTGCCAGCAGCCCGGCCGGGACATCCACTGAAGCTTTCTTT. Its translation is CASSPAGTSTEAFF.

This CDR3 is CASTGPGGASDEAFF. CDR3 in DNA: TGTGCCAGCACGGGGCCAGGGGGCGCTTCAGATGAAGCTTTCTTT. The chain uses TRBV6-1 and TRBJ1-1, with TRBD1 matching over 8 bases. The germline CDR1 and CDR2 sequences are MNHNS and SASEGT. J gave up 7 bases and V 7 bases, and 14 bases lay outside the gene matches. CDR3 length: 15 residues.

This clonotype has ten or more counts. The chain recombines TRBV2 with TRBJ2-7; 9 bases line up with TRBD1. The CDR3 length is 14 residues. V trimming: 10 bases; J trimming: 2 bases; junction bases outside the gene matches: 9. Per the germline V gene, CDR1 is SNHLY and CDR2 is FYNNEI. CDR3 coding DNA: TGTGCCACCGCGGGACAGGGAATCGCCTACGAGCAGTACTTC. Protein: CATAGQGIAYEQYF. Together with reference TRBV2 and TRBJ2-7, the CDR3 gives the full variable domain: EPEVTQTPSHQVTQMGQEVILRCVPISNHLYFYWYRQILGQKVEFLVSFYNNEISEKSEIFDDQFSVERPDGSNFTLKIRSTKLEDSAMYFCATAGQGIAYEQYFGPGTRLTVT.

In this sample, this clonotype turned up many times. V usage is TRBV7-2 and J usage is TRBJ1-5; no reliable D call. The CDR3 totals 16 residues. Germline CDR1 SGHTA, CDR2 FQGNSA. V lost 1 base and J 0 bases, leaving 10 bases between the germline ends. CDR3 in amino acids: CASSLVSGNSNQPQHF. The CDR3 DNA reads TGTGCCAGCAGCTTAGTCTCGGGGAATAGCAATCAGCCCCAGCATTTT.

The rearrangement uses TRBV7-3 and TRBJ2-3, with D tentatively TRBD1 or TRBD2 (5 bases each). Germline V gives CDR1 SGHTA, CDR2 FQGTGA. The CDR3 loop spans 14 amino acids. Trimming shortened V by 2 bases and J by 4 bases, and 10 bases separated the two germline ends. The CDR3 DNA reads TGTGCCAGCAGCTTAGGTTGGGGACCAGATACGCAGTATTTT. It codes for CASSLGWGPDTQYF.

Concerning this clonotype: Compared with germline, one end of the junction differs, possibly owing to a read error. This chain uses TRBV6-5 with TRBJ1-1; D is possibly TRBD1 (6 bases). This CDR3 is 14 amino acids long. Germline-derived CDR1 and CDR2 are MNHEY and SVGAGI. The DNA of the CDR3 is TGTGCCAGCAGTCACTCCCAGGGGTGGACTGAAGCTTTCTTT. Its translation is CASSHSQGWTEAFF.

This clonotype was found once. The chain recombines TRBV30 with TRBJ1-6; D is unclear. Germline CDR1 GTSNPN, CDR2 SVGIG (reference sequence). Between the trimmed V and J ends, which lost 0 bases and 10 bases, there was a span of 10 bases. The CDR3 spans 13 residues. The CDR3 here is CAWSVQESSPLHF. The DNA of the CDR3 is TGTGCCTGGAGTGTGCAGGAAAGCTCACCCCTCCACTTT.

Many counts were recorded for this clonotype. The CDR3 bases are TGTGCCAGCAGCCAAGATGGAGCCTACGAGCAGTACTTC. Protein sequence: CASSQDGAYEQYF. V gene TRBV4-2 combines with J gene TRBJ2-7; D is unresolved. V was shortened by 0 bases and J by 2 bases, with 5 bases between the two germline ends. The germline CDR1 and CDR2 sequences are LGHNA and YNFKEQ. There are 13 residues in the CDR3.

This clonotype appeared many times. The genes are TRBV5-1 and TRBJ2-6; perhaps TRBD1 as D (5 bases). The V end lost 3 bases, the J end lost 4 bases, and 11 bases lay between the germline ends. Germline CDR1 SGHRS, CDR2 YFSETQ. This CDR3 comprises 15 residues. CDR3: CASSSSGFGANVLTF. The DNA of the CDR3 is TGCGCCAGCAGCTCTTCAGGGTTCGGGGCCAACGTCCTGACTTTC.

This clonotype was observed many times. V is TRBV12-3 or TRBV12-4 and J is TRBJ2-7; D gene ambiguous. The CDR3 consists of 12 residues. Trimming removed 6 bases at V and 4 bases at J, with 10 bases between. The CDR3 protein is CASRPDGYEQYF. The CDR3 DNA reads TGTGCCAGCAGACCGGACGGATACGAGCAGTACTTC.

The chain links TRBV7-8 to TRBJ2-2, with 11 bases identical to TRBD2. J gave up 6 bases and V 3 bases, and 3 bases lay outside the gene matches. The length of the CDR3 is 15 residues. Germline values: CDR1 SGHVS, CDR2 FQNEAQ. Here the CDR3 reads CASSLLAGGAGELFF. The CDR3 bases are TGTGCCAGCAGCTTGCTAGCGGGAGGCGCCGGGGAGCTGTTTTTT.

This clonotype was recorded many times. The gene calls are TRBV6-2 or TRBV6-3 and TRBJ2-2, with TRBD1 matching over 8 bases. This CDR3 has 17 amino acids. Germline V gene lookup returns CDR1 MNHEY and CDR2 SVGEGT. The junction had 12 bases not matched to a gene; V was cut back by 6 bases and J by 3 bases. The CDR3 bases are TGTGCCAGCAGCCCCGTCCGGACAGGGAGAGACACCGGGGAGCTGTTTTTT. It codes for CASSPVRTGRDTGELFF.

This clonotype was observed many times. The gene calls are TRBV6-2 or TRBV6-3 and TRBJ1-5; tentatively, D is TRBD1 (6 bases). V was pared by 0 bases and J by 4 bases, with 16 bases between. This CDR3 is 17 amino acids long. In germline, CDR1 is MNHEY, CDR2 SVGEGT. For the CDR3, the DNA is TGTGCCAGCAGTTACTCTCAAATGGGACACCAGAATCAGCCCCAGCATTTT. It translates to CASSYSQMGHQNQPQHF.

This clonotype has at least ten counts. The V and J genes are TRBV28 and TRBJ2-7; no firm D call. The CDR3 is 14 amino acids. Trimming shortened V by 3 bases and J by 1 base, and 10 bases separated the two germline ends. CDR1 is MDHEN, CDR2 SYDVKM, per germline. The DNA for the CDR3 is TGTGCCAGCAGTTTCGTGGGCCAGTCCTACGAGCAGTACTTC. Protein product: CASSFVGQSYEQYF.